One sample yielded the 10 T cell receptor beta chains listed below, sequenced in a study of blood T cell repertoires in COVID-19. The table came from immunoSEQ multiplex PCR; TCRdb's copy has only in-frame clones and leaves some out. This table has about 140,000 clones, 80% to 90% appearing once. The specimen was peripheral blood. The receptor set was obtained from a woman aged 50 to 65 with acute or convalescent COVID-19.

The chain joins TRBV5-6 to TRBJ2-7; 8 bases align to TRBD2. Trimming removed 3 bases from V and 2 bases from J; junction bases left unmatched: 1. There are 13 residues in the CDR3. Germline lookup yields CDR1 SGHDT and CDR2 YYEEEE. Here the CDR3 DNA reads TGTGCCAGCAGCTCCGGGGGGGCCTACGAGCAGTACTTC. Translating gives CASSSGGAYEQYF.

The V and J genes are TRBV30 and TRBJ1-5, with D uncertain. Looked up from germline, CDR1 is GTSNPN and CDR2 is SVGIG (reference sequence). The CDR3 contains 14 residues. V lost 0 bases and J lost 1, with 7 bases in between. The CDR3 DNA reads TGTGCCTGGAGTGTAATGGCAAGCAATCAGCCCCAGCATTTT. Its protein product is CAWSVMASNQPQHF.

This clone showed up just once. The chain combines TRBV6-5 with TRBJ1-4; the D is unclear. The germline V gene has CDR1 MNHEY and CDR2 SVGAGI. The CDR3 is 15 amino acids. The ends were cut back, 10 bases at V and 4 bases at J, with 19 bases in the middle. The CDR3: CATSVSFSGNEKLFF. CDR3 DNA sequence: TGTGCCACCTCCGTGTCATTTAGCGGTAATGAAAAACTGTTTTTT.

The chain uses TRBV3-1 (or the pseudogene TRBV3-2) and TRBJ2-7; TRBD2 aligns across 7 bases. The V segment lost 1 base and the J segment 6 bases; nucleotides outside the gene matches: 3. Germline-derived CDR1 and CDR2 are LGHDT and YNNKEL (reference sequence). This CDR3 is built from 13 residues. The CDR3 protein is CASSQVWGGEQYF. CDR3 in DNA: TGTGCCAGCAGCCAAGTGTGGGGGGGCGAGCAGTACTTC.

V is TRBV6-5 and J is TRBJ1-4; 8 positions match TRBD1. The length of the CDR3 is 14 residues. The V segment lost 1 base and the J segment 6 bases; nucleotides outside the gene matches: 1. Germline CDR1 is MNHEY and CDR2 is SVGAGI. CDR3 DNA: TGTGCCAGCAGTTACTTGACAGGGGATGAAAAACTGTTTTTT. Residues: CASSYLTGDEKLFF.

The V gene is TRBV3-1 (or the pseudogene TRBV3-2), the J gene TRBJ2-7, with unresolved D. With 2 bases removed from V and 3 bases from J, the gap between germline ends came to 5 bases. CDR1 and CDR2 (germline): LGHDT, YNNKEL (reference sequence). This CDR3 is built from 12 residues. Here the CDR3 reads CASSQQNYEQYF. The DNA of the CDR3 is TGTGCCAGCAGCCAACAAAACTACGAGCAGTACTTC.

V and J are TRBV19 and TRBJ2-5; TRBD1 matches at 8 bases. The CDR3 has 13 residues. The J segment lost 4 bases and the V segment lost 10 bases, leaving 8 bases of the junction unmatched. Germline V lookup: CDR1 LNHDA, CDR2 SQIVND (reference sequence). The DNA of the CDR3 is TGTGCCACCACGGACAGGGCACGAGAGACCCAGTACTTC. Protein: CATTDRARETQYF.

The V call is TRBV19, the J call TRBJ2-1; 8 nucleotides align to TRBD2. The CDR3 runs 14 residues. The V gene end was trimmed by 5 bases and the J gene end by 4 bases; junction bases not matched to a gene: 4. Germline CDR1 LNHDA, CDR2 SQIVND (reference sequence). The CDR3 DNA sequence: TGTGCCAGTAGTTCCAGCGGGGGTTACAATGAGCAGTTCTTC. Protein sequence: CASSSSGGYNEQFF.

V and J are TRBV27 and TRBJ1-2, with TRBD1 identical over 7 bases. CDR1 MNHEY and CDR2 SMNVEV come from the germline V gene (reference sequence). The trim removed 4 bases at V and 2 bases at J, leaving 1 base unmatched. This CDR3 comprises 13 residues. CDR3 region: CASSWDSNYGYTF. CDR3 in DNA: TGTGCCAGCAGTTGGGACAGCAACTATGGCTACACCTTC.

The V gene is TRBV19, the J gene TRBJ2-2; D possibly corresponds to TRBD2 (6 bases). The V end was cut by 7 bases, the J end by 8 bases, with 14 bases between. The CDR3 extends over 13 amino acids. The germline V gene has CDR1 LNHDA and CDR2 SQIVND (reference sequence). The CDR3 nucleotides are TGTGCCAGTATGGCGCGGGGATGGGGGGAGCTGTTTTTT. Translating gives CASMARGWGELFF.